This passage covers 4 T cell receptor beta chains from one sample sequenced in a study of shared clonotypes between healthy human individuals. Only in-frame clones appear in the TCRdb table, and some are missing; sequencing was by immunoSEQ multiplex PCR. The repertoire holds about 700,000 clones, with roughly 70% as singletons. The specimen sequenced was memory CD4+ T cells sorted from blood. The subset denotes: CD45RA-negative fraction. These receptors were taken from a woman in her twenties or thirties in good health.

There are a few counts of this clone. The chain links TRBV29-1 to TRBJ2-3; possible D gene TRBD1, 6 bases. The CDR3 is 13 residues long. Per germline, CDR1 SQVTM and CDR2 ANQGSEA. Trimming took off 6 bases at V and 0 bases at J, with 10 bases between the two ends. In DNA, the CDR3 is TGCAGCGTGGGGGCTACTAGCACAGATACGCAGTATTTT. It specifies CSVGATSTDTQYF.

This chain connects TRBV15 to TRBJ1-1; 9 positions match TRBD1. V shed 5 bases and J 4 bases; nucleotides not matched to a gene: 8. This CDR3 comprises 15 residues. From germline, CDR1 is LNHNV and CDR2 YYDKDF (reference sequence). In DNA form, the CDR3 reads TGTGCCACCAGCGGAGGGCCGGACAGGGGCACTGAAGCTTTCTTT. It yields the protein CATSGGPDRGTEAFF. The full variable domain, completed using reference TRBV15 and TRBJ1-1, is DAMVIQNPRYQVTQFGKPVTLSCSQTLNHNVMYWYQQKSSQAPKLLFHYYDKDFNNEADTPDNFQSRRPNTSFCFLDIRSPGLGDTAMYLCATSGGPDRGTEAFFGQGTRLTVV.

This clone appeared a few times. This chain uses TRBV5-1 with TRBJ1-4; 9 nucleotides align to TRBD1. Trimming cost V 0 bases and J 9 bases; bases outside gene matches: 6. Germline V gene sequence: CDR1 SGHRS, CDR2 YFSETQ. This CDR3 is 15 amino acids long. CDR3 nucleotide sequence: TGCGCCAGCAGCTTGGCGGGACAGGGATTTCAAAAACTGTTTTTT. Protein: CASSLAGQGFQKLFF.

In this sample, this clone turned up a few times. The genes are TRBV6-1 and TRBJ2-2, with 15 bases aligning to TRBD2. V was clipped by 2 bases and J by 6 bases; unmatched bases: 13. The CDR3 sequence is 20 residues long. In germline, CDR1 is MNHNS, CDR2 SASEGT. The CDR3 DNA reads TGTGCCAGCAGTGAATCGCGGGGGGGACTAGCGGGAGGATTGGCCGGGGAGCTGTTTTTT. Translated: CASSESRGGLAGGLAGELFF.